The subject of this entry is one TCR beta chain. Sequencing was performed with immunoSEQ multiplex PCR; in TCRdb, only in-frame clones are kept and a portion is missing. The table has tens of thousands of clones, around 90% seen once. This sample is drawn from a study of blood T cell repertoires in COVID-19. Germline CDR1 MNHNS, CDR2 SASEGT. The length of the CDR3 is 15 residues. The ends lost 3 bases at V and 4 bases at J; junction bases unmatched: 7. The chain has TRBV6-1 and TRBJ1-1; 8 bases fit TRBD1. Sequenced sample: peripheral blood. This clonotype was sampled from a woman of 80 years or more with acute or convalescent COVID-19. The DNA of the CDR3 is TGTGCCAGCAGTGAGCTGACAGGGGCGGGCACTGAAGCTTTCTTT. This encodes CASSELTGAGTEAFF.